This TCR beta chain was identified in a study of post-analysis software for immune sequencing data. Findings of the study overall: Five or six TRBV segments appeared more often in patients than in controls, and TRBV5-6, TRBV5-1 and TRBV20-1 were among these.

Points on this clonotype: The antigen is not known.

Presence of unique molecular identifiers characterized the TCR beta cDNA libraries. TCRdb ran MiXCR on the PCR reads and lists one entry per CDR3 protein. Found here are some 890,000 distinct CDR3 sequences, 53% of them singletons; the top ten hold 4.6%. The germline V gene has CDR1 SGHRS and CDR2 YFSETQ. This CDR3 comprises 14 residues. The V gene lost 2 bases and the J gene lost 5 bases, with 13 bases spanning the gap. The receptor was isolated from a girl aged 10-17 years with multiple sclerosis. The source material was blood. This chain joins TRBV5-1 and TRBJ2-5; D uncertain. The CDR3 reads CASSFRVKSETQYF. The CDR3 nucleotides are TGCGCCAGCAGCTTCCGTGTCAAATCGGAGACCCAGTACTTC.